A selection of T cell receptor beta chains follows, all from one sample in a study of CXCR3-negative and CXCR3-positive naive CD8 T cells. For each CDR3 protein, TCRdb gives one entry from its re-call of the 5' RACE reads, without DNA. Its clone listing holds 120,000 to 150,000 distinct CDR3 sequences. Material for sequencing was naive CXCR3+ CD8+ T cells from blood. The receptors here all came from a human donor in good health. Some clones in this sample may be carry-over from other donors' samples. Both conserved end residues are part of each CDR3. Fields, in order: J gene, V gene, CDR3 protein.

j_gene: TRBJ2-1
v_gene: TRBV5-6
CDR3aa: CASSAVSGREGYNEQFF

j_gene: TRBJ2-1
v_gene: TRBV29-1
CDR3aa: CSVDFWAGDEQFF

j_gene: TRBJ2-1
v_gene: TRBV2
CDR3aa: CASSEWDPGGEQFF

j_gene: TRBJ2-5
v_gene: TRBV28
CDR3aa: CASSLSGGQETQYF

j_gene: TRBJ1-2
v_gene: TRBV29-1
CDR3aa: CSVGTENYGYTF

j_gene: TRBJ1-1
v_gene: TRBV10-1
CDR3aa: CASSGTTGTHYGGTEAFF

j_gene: TRBJ1-2
v_gene: TRBV29-1
CDR3aa: CSVEDLRKYGYTF

j_gene: TRBJ2-5
v_gene: TRBV12-3/TRBV12-4
CDR3aa: CASSPRDFEVETQYF

j_gene: TRBJ2-7
v_gene: TRBV20-1
CDR3aa: CSARVLGGVAYEQYF

j_gene: TRBJ2-4
v_gene: TRBV19
CDR3aa: CASSIDPSPQNIQYF

j_gene: TRBJ2-1
v_gene: TRBV20-1
CDR3aa: CSARTLNEQFF

j_gene: TRBJ1-1
v_gene: TRBV30
CDR3aa: CAWTYGGNTEAFF

j_gene: TRBJ2-7
v_gene: TRBV7-9
CDR3aa: CASSHRGDYEQYF

j_gene: TRBJ2-7
v_gene: TRBV20-1
CDR3aa: CSARDRQGPYEQYF

j_gene: TRBJ2-1
v_gene: TRBV6-6
CDR3aa: CASSYSIEKVGDNEQFF

j_gene: TRBJ2-3
v_gene: TRBV11-2
CDR3aa: CASSPQGEGATDTQYF

j_gene: TRBJ2-2
v_gene: TRBV7-3
CDR3aa: CASSLYDTGELFF

j_gene: TRBJ2-2
v_gene: TRBV7-9
CDR3aa: CASSQTDRDATGELFF

j_gene: TRBJ2-7
v_gene: TRBV27
CDR3aa: CASSLSRGYEQYF

j_gene: TRBJ2-6
v_gene: TRBV15
CDR3aa: CATSSDTMTANVLTF

j_gene: TRBJ2-1
v_gene: TRBV29-1
CDR3aa: CSVEDSPYNEQFF

j_gene: TRBJ2-1
v_gene: TRBV25-1
CDR3aa: CASSEYMTENEQFF

j_gene: TRBJ2-1
v_gene: TRBV20-1
CDR3aa: CSATGTSAYNEQFF

j_gene: TRBJ2-3
v_gene: TRBV6-6
CDR3aa: CASRPRGGTDTQYF

j_gene: TRBJ2-5
v_gene: TRBV29-1
CDR3aa: CSVEGGRRMEETQYF

j_gene: TRBJ1-6
v_gene: TRBV4-1
CDR3aa: CASSHDRGRDSPLHF

j_gene: TRBJ2-7
v_gene: TRBV27
CDR3aa: CASSSNPTTSYEQYF

j_gene: TRBJ2-2
v_gene: TRBV2
CDR3aa: CASSATSGVNTGELFF

j_gene: TRBJ2-1
v_gene: TRBV28
CDR3aa: CASSFVMGSYNEQFF

j_gene: TRBJ2-1
v_gene: TRBV5-1
CDR3aa: CASSFRIPGDEQFF

j_gene: TRBJ1-1
v_gene: TRBV7-9
CDR3aa: CATQQGNTEAFF

j_gene: TRBJ1-2
v_gene: TRBV7-2
CDR3aa: CASSWTVSYGYTF

j_gene: TRBJ2-2
v_gene: TRBV3-1
CDR3aa: CASSQDTGLWSEELFF

j_gene: TRBJ2-2
v_gene: TRBV19
CDR3aa: CASMGDTGELFF

j_gene: TRBJ1-1
v_gene: TRBV4-3
CDR3aa: CASSQARNTEAFF

j_gene: TRBJ2-7
v_gene: TRBV10-3
CDR3aa: CAIRDEAASSYEQYF

j_gene: TRBJ1-3
v_gene: TRBV4-3
CDR3aa: CASSQGYLSGNTIYF

j_gene: TRBJ1-1
v_gene: TRBV7-9
CDR3aa: CASSLDTGGTEAFF

j_gene: TRBJ2-1
v_gene: TRBV27
CDR3aa: CASSLRLGQLANYNEQFF

j_gene: TRBJ1-2
v_gene: TRBV25-1
CDR3aa: CASSYTGAYGYTF